This is a list of T cell receptor beta chains from one sample in a study of read filtering for tumor transcriptome and immune sequencing. TCRdb re-called the reads through MiXCR, storing one row per CDR3 protein. The table includes more than 100,000 distinct CDR3 sequences, 13% detected once. The sample was a population of CD138-negative cells sorted from bone marrow. These receptors were obtained from a donor at least 40 years old with multiple myeloma. Each CDR3 is given with its conserved first and last residue.

v_call,j_call,cdr3_aa
TRBV5-4,TRBJ1-5,CASSLGQQQPQHF
TRBV6-5,TRBJ1-4,CASSYGQGREKLFF
TRBV9,TRBJ2-1,CASNAPSGVEQFF
TRBV11-1,TRBJ2-7,CASSRQAYEQYF
TRBV6-4,TRBJ2-7,CASSYSRRGEYEQYF
TRBV12-3/TRBV12-4,TRBJ2-3,CASSFSADTQYF
TRBV9,TRBJ2-4,CASSVRRETGLNIQYF
TRBV2,TRBJ1-1,CASSRDSGNTEAFF
TRBV29-1,TRBJ1-1,CSVQIGGNTEAFF
TRBV2,TRBJ1-5,CASSVGPQPQHF
TRBV4-1,TRBJ2-7,CASSQEASSGGEQYF
TRBV15,TRBJ2-1,CATSREVGGGWEQFF
TRBV4-1,TRBJ2-5,CASSQVAGQSQETQYF
TRBV11-3,TRBJ2-1,CASSLSAGGSDNEQFF
TRBV5-1,TRBJ1-1,CASSSQGATDAFF
TRBV20-1,TRBJ2-1,CSAPLAGGSHEQFF
TRBV7-9,TRBJ2-5,CASSPEDGSTQYF
TRBV20-1,TRBJ1-6,CSAKRTVNSPLHF
TRBV20-1,TRBJ2-3,CSARVPGQGRDTQYF
TRBV20-1,TRBJ2-2,CSARLRERNTGELFF
TRBV29-1,TRBJ2-5,CSAAPGTSETQYF
TRBV6-5,TRBJ2-1,CASRRPGTGGASYNEQFF
TRBV5-1,TRBJ2-3,CASSFGASGVSDTQYF